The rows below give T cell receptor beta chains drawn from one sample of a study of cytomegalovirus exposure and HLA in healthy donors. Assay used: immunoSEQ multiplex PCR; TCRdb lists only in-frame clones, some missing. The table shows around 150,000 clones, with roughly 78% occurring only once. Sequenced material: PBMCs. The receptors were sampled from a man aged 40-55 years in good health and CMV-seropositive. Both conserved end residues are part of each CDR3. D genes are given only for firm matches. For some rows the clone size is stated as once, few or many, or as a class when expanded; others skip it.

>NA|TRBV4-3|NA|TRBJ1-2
TGCGCCAGCAGCCAAGGGCAGGGCCGGAGAGGCTACACCTTC
CASSQGQGRRGYTF
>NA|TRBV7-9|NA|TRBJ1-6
TGTGCCAGCAGTTTGACAGACCCATCTGCCCCGTATTCACCCCTCCACTTT
CASSLTDPSAPYSPLHF
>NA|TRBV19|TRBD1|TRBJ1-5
TGTGCCAGTAGTCCACCCGGGACAGGGATCAATCAGCCCCAGCATTTT
CASSPPGTGINQPQHF
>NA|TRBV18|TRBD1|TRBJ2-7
TGTGCCAGCTCACCTATTGATTTCAGGGGGCGAGGCGAGCAGTACTTC
CASSPIDFRGRGEQYF
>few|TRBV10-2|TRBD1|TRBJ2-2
TGCGCCAGTACCGGGACAGGGGGGGCCGGGGAGCTGTTTTTT
CASTGTGGAGELFF
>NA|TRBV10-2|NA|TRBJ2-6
TGCGCCAGTCAAGGAGGAGCTGGGGCCAACGTCCTGACTTTC
CASQGGAGANVLTF
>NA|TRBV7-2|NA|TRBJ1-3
TGTGCCAGCAGCCTCTACGGAGGCACCATATATTTT
CASSLYGGTIYF
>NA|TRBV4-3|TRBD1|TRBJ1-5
TGCGCCAGCAGCCAGACAGGGGGTGGGCAGCCCCAGCATTTT
CASSQTGGGQPQHF
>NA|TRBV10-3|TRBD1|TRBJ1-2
TGTGCCATCAGTGGAGGGGGCTGGGGCTATGGCTACACCTTC
CAISGGGWGYGYTF
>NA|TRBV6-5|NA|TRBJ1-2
TGTGCCAGCAGTTACTCGGGGACTCTGAGCTATGGCTACACCTTC
CASSYSGTLSYGYTF
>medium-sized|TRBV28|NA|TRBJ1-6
TGTGCCTCTTCCCGACAGAATAATTCACCCCTCCACTTT
CASSRQNNSPLHF
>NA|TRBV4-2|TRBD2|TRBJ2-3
TGTGCCAGCAGCCAATCAGCTAGCGGGGGGGTAGGGACAGATACGCAGTATTTT
CASSQSASGGVGTDTQYF
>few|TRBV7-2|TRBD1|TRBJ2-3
TGTGCCAGCAGCTTCCCGGGGACAGGGGGCACAGATACGCAGTATTTT
CASSFPGTGGTDTQYF
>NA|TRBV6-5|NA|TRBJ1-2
TGTGCCAGCAAAGGGGCGGCTGACTATGGCTACACCTTC
CASKGAADYGYTF
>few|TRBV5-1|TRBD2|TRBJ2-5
TGCGCCAGCAGCCGGGGACTAGCGGGGAAACAACAACCGGTCGCGGCCCAGTACTTC
CASSRGLAGKQQPVAAQYF